This TCR beta chain was profiled in a study of cytomegalovirus exposure and HLA in healthy donors. Overall study context: In a later analysis, the 90 to 150 validation repertoires were reported to have used the same platform as the 600 to 800 first-cohort repertoires. General study results and limits: Whilst most TCR sequences proved rare, a subset of public TCRs occurred across many donors. Investigators reported 164 TCR beta chains as tied to cytomegalovirus.

The assay was immunoSEQ multiplex PCR, and TCRdb's table has in-frame clones only and misses some. Here the sample spans 150,000 to 200,000 clones, about 81% being singletons. Regarding this clone: Its antigen is not known.

This CDR3 is built from 14 residues. Looked up from germline, CDR1 is MRHNA and CDR2 is SNTAGT. V shed 2 bases and J shed 2 bases, with 8 bases lying between them. The donors were part of the validation cohort of roughly 130 subjects. That cohort was separate from the first cohort, which comprised 670 or so subjects. Sample: PBMCs. This TCR came from a woman aged 25 to 39 in good health and CMV-seronegative. The chain joins TRBV6-4 to TRBJ2-3; D remains ambiguous. CDR3 sequence: CASSDDGHTDTQYF. The CDR3, as DNA: TGTGCCAGCAGTGACGATGGGCACACAGATACGCAGTATTTT.